The rows below give T cell receptor beta chains drawn from one sample of a study of lymphopenia after photon versus proton radiotherapy. This table comes from immunoSEQ multiplex PCR, and its TCRdb copy is limited to in-frame clones, with some not included. This table holds tens of thousands of clones, about 80% found once. This specimen consisted of peripheral blood, obtained from a patient treated with proton-based radiotherapy. All receptors come from a woman aged 70 to 79 with pancreatic cancer. CDR3s include the opening cysteine and the closing phenylalanine or tryptophan. The D gene is left open where the match is weak.

TGTGCCAGCAGCTTGAACCGAACATTCACAGATACGCAGTATTTT,CASSLNRTFTDTQYF,TRBJ2-3,TRBV5-7,-
TGTGCCAGCAGCCAGAACCCGGGACTCTCCTACAATGAGCAGTTCTTC,CASSQNPGLSYNEQFF,TRBJ2-1,TRBV14,-
TGTGCCAGCAGCTTAGGTTATCAGCCCCAGCATTTT,CASSLGYQPQHF,TRBJ1-5,TRBV13,-
TGTGCCAGCATCCCCGGGGGGGGCACAGATACGCAGTATTTT,CASIPGGGTDTQYF,TRBJ2-3,TRBV28,TRBD2
TGTGCCAGCAGCCGAGGAACAGGGGGCCCGGTGCCCTACGAGCAGTACTTC,CASSRGTGGPVPYEQYF,TRBJ2-7,TRBV7-9,TRBD1
TGCGCCAGCAGCCAACGCCAGGACAGCCCCTCTGGAAACACCATATATTTT,CASSQRQDSPSGNTIYF,TRBJ1-3,TRBV4-1,-
TGTGCCAGCAGCACGGGACAGGCTGGCTATGGCTACACCTTC,CASSTGQAGYGYTF,TRBJ1-2,TRBV11-2,TRBD1
TGTGCCAGCAGCCCACTGGACAGGGGGCTAAGCTCCTATAATTCACCCCTCCACTTT,CASSPLDRGLSSYNSPLHF,TRBJ1-6,TRBV28,TRBD1
TGTGCCAGCTCACCACCTATTCAGAGGCACGAGCAGTACTTC,CASSPPIQRHEQYF,TRBJ2-7,TRBV18,-
TGTGCCAGTAGGAGGACGGCGGTCCACCGGGAGAACTATGGCTACACCTTC,CASRRTAVHRENYGYTF,TRBJ1-2,TRBV19,-
TGTGCCAGCAGCGTAGGACAGGGGGCTGTAAATGAGCAGTTCTTC,CASSVGQGAVNEQFF,TRBJ2-1,TRBV9,TRBD1
TGTGCCAGCAGCGTAGGGACCGCTAAATACGAGCAGTACTTC,CASSVGTAKYEQYF,TRBJ2-7,TRBV9,-
TGTGCCTGGAGACTTATGAACACTGAAGCTTTCTTT,CAWRLMNTEAFF,TRBJ1-1,TRBV30,-
TGTGCCACCAGCAGACTTTCAGGTGCGACTGGGCCCAATGAGCAGTTCTTC,CATSRLSGATGPNEQFF,TRBJ2-1,TRBV15,-
TGTGCCAGCAGCGTTGGGGGGCTAGGGACTGAAGCTTTCTTT,CASSVGGLGTEAFF,TRBJ1-1,TRBV9,-
TGTGCCAGCAGCAGGAACCAGGGAACCTACGAGCAGTACTTC,CASSRNQGTYEQYF,TRBJ2-7,TRBV7-3,-
TGTGCCCACCGCTCTGAAGGGTACGAGCAGTACTTC,CAHRSEGYEQYF,TRBJ2-7,TRBV10-3,-
TGTGCCAGCAGTGAGGCATGGGGGAACACTGAAGCTTTCTTT,CASSEAWGNTEAFF,TRBJ1-1,TRBV6-1,-
TGTGCCAGCAGCTTTATTCCCCTAGCGGGCCCCTACAATGAGCAGTTCTTC,CASSFIPLAGPYNEQFF,TRBJ2-1,TRBV27,TRBD2
TGTGCCAGCAGTTATAGGGGTCTCTCTGGAAACACCATATATTTT,CASSYRGLSGNTIYF,TRBJ1-3,TRBV6-5,-
TGCGCCAGCAGTAACGGGGAGCGGGAGCTGTTTTTT,CASSNGERELFF,TRBJ2-2,TRBV5-1,-
TGCAGTGCAGGGGGCTCCTATGGCTACACCTTC,CSAGGSYGYTF,TRBJ1-2,TRBV20-1,TRBD1
TGTGCCAGCAGTTCACGATATGAAGCTTTCTTT,CASSSRYEAFF,TRBJ1-1,TRBV28,-
TGTGCCAGCTCACCACCCGGGGCAACCTTACAGAGCCAGTACTTC,CASSPPGATLQSQYF,TRBJ2-5,TRBV18,-
TGCGCCAGCAGCTTGGGACCCGACGAGCAGTACTTC,CASSLGPDEQYF,TRBJ2-7,TRBV5-1,-
TGTGCCAGCAGTTACCGTGATCGGGCAGATACGCAGTATTTT,CASSYRDRADTQYF,TRBJ2-3,TRBV6-5,-
TGTGCCAGCAGCGTAGGGAGCGGGGGCTACAATGAGCAGTTCTTC,CASSVGSGGYNEQFF,TRBJ2-1,TRBV9,TRBD2
TGTGCCTGGAACTATATGCAGGGGGGATATGGCTACACCTTC,CAWNYMQGGYGYTF,TRBJ1-2,TRBV30,TRBD1
TGCGCCAGCAGCCAAGAGAGCCCCCTGACGACTAGCGGTTCCTACGAGCAGTACTTC,CASSQESPLTTSGSYEQYF,TRBJ2-7,TRBV4-3,TRBD2
TGTGCCTGGAGTGTAGGGGGTCAAGCTTTCTTT,CAWSVGGQAFF,TRBJ1-1,TRBV30,-
TGTGCCAGCAGCGAAGATCCTCCGGGTGGCTACACCTTC,CASSEDPPGGYTF,TRBJ1-2,TRBV7-9,-
TGTGCCTGGAGTGAGGTAGGAGTCGAGCAGTACTTC,CAWSEVGVEQYF,TRBJ2-7,TRBV30,-
TGCGCCAGCAGCCAAGACGGAAGGGGAGGCTATGGCTACACCTTC,CASSQDGRGGYGYTF,TRBJ1-2,TRBV4-3,-
TGCGCCAGCAGCTTGGATACAGCCTATTCCTATGGCTACACCTTC,CASSLDTAYSYGYTF,TRBJ1-2,TRBV5-1,-
TGTGCCAGCAGCAAATGGGCGGGGGCAAACCCAACCTCTGGAAACACCATATATTTT,CASSKWAGANPTSGNTIYF,TRBJ1-3,TRBV7-6,-